These 31 T cell receptor beta chains share one sample of origin, sequenced in a study of T cells expressing NK-cell markers. Each CDR3 protein gets one entry in TCRdb, which reprocessed the 5' RACE reads and gives no DNA. The sample table includes around 470,000 distinct CDR3 sequences. The sequencing sample was made of blood T cells: a sorted CD56 or NKG2C T cell subset, CD4+ or CD8+ T cells, or bulk PBMC T cells (not recorded which). These receptors all stem from a woman aged 45-65 years in good health.

The chain has TRBV24-1 and TRBJ2-2; TCRdb lists TRBD2, though no DNA is available to test this call. Germline V gene sequence: CDR1 KGHDR, CDR2 SFDVKD. The CDR3 is 15 residues long. The chain's CDR3 is CATSDPRGGTGELFF.

V is TRBV10-3 and J is TRBJ2-1; the D call of TRBD1 rests on TCRdb alone, since no DNA is present to check it. Germline CDR1 and CDR2: ENHRY and SYGVKD. The CDR3 extends over 12 amino acids. This CDR3 reads CAAGTGVNEQFF.

J is TRBJ1-3 and V is TRBV6-5. CDR3 size: 15 residues. Germline lookup yields CDR1 MNHEY and CDR2 SVGAGI. The CDR3 reads CASSSMASSGNTIYF.

This CDR3 reads CASSQEIRGSPLHF. The chain couples TRBV14 to TRBJ1-6. This CDR3 region has 14 residues. Germline values: CDR1 SGHDN, CDR2 FVKESK. Together with reference TRBV14 and TRBJ1-6, the CDR3 gives the full variable domain: EAGVTQFPSHSVIEKGQTVTLRCDPISGHDNLYWYRRVMGKEIKFLLHFVKESKQDESGMPNNRFLAERTGGTYSTLKVQPAELEDSGVYFCASSQEIRGSPLHFGNGTRLTVT.

The V gene is TRBV5-1, the J gene TRBJ2-7; TCRdb names TRBD1, which stays unverified in the absence of DNA. Germline V CDR1 and CDR2: SGHRS, YFSETQ. The CDR3 is 16 residues long. The CDR3 loop reads CASSSTGRGRVNEQYF.

The chain combines TRBV12-3 or TRBV12-4 with TRBJ2-3. The CDR3 contains 16 residues. CDR3 loop: CASSFSGGLYTDTQYF.

The chain links TRBV24-1 to TRBJ2-1. Germline values: CDR1 KGHDR, CDR2 SFDVKD. The length of the CDR3 is 12 residues. CDR3 residues: CATSDLQNEQFF.

The CDR3 protein is CAISTDVYGYTF. The genes are TRBV10-3 and TRBJ1-2. The CDR3 has 12 residues. CDR1 and CDR2 (germline): ENHRY, SYGVKD.

The gene calls are TRBV11-2 and TRBJ2-5; TCRdb indicates TRBD2, and absent DNA this call remains unverified. Per the germline V gene, CDR1 is SGHAT and CDR2 is FQNNGV. CDR3 length: 17 residues. CDR3 sequence reads: CASSLTLAGGTQETQYF.

CDR3 loop: CASSVNLNTEAFF. The genes are TRBV10-2 and TRBJ1-1. This CDR3 contains 13 residues. Germline V CDR1 and CDR2: WSHSY, SAAADI.

The chain has TRBV6-1 and TRBJ1-4; as DNA is missing, the TRBD1 call by TCRdb cannot be tested. The CDR3 sequence is 15 residues long. The germline CDR1 and CDR2 sequences are MNHNS and SASEGT. The CDR3 is CASSGPRDIFEKLFF.

The chain carries TRBV6-5 and TRBJ1-1. The CDR3 has 13 residues. Germline CDR1 and CDR2: MNHEY and SVGAGI. This CDR3 is CASSAREGGEAFF.

The V call is TRBV6-5, the J call TRBJ2-7. This CDR3 is 12 amino acids long. Germline V CDR1 and CDR2: MNHEY, SVGAGI. CDR3 region: CASTSSWGEQYF.

This chain joins TRBV28 and TRBJ2-2; TCRdb selects TRBD1, and the lack of DNA leaves this call unchecked. This CDR3 region has 16 residues. From germline, CDR1 is MDHEN and CDR2 SYDVKM. CDR3 sequence: CASIIGTGRGTGELFF.

The chain combines TRBV7-8 with TRBJ2-5. Per the germline V gene, CDR1 is SGHVS and CDR2 is FQNEAQ. This CDR3 has 12 residues. CDR3 residues: CASSRIRETQYF.

The chain has TRBV2 and TRBJ2-7; TCRdb proposes TRBD2, but this gene call is untestable without DNA. Germline CDR1 SNHLY, CDR2 FYNNEI. The CDR3 has 16 amino acids. This CDR3 reads CASSEAGAGGLYEQYF.

The rearrangement joins TRBV29-1 to TRBJ1-4. The CDR3 spans 11 residues. Germline-derived CDR1 and CDR2 are SQVTM and ANQGSEA. CDR3 sequence: CSVAMNEKLFF. Full variable domain (rest looked up from reference TRBV29-1 and TRBJ1-4): SAVISQKPSRDICQRGTSLTIQCQVDSQVTMMFWYRQQPGQSLTLIATANQGSEATYESGFVIDKFPISRPNLTFSTLTVSNMSPEDSSIYLCSVAMNEKLFFGSGTQLSVL.

The chain links TRBV4-1 to TRBJ1-5; the D call of TRBD1 rests on TCRdb alone, since no DNA is present to check it. The CDR3 is 16 amino acids. CDR1 and CDR2 from the germline V gene are MGHRA and YSYEKL. This CDR3 is CASSQDPPSGNQPQHF.

The CDR3 spells CAISGSGSSTDTQYF. This rearrangement joins TRBV10-3 to TRBJ2-3. The CDR3 has 15 amino acids. The germline V gene has CDR1 ENHRY and CDR2 SYGVKD.

The V gene is TRBV12-3 or TRBV12-4, the J gene TRBJ1-1; TCRdb names TRBD1, which stays unverified in the absence of DNA. The CDR3 is made up of 15 amino acids. The CDR3 spells CASIPAGPENTEAFF.

The V call is TRBV20-1, the J call TRBJ1-1; TCRdb designates TRBD1, a call that cannot be tested without DNA. This CDR3 region has 14 residues. Germline CDR1 DFQATT, CDR2 SNEGSKA (reference sequence). This chain's CDR3 is CSAFPPGQGTEAFF.

The rearrangement links TRBV15 to TRBJ2-3; TCRdb's D gene call, TRBD1, goes unchecked for lack of DNA. This CDR3 contains 17 residues. The germline V gene encodes CDR1 LNHNV and CDR2 YYDKDF (reference sequence). The CDR3 here is CATSRSPAGRGTDTQYF.

This sequence joins TRBV30 and TRBJ1-3; no DNA is available, so the TRBD1 call from TCRdb remains unchecked. CDR1 and CDR2 from the germline V gene are GTSNPN and SVGIG (reference sequence). The CDR3 loop spans 15 amino acids. CDR3 residues: CAWRGLGDSPNTIYF.

This chain links TRBV2 with TRBJ2-5; TCRdb's D call, TRBD2, is unchecked because there is no DNA. The germline CDR1 and CDR2 sequences are SNHLY and FYNNEI. The CDR3 spans 12 residues. The CDR3 spells CARGDSQETQYF.

This sequence joins TRBV25-1 and TRBJ1-1; TCRdb calls TRBD1, which cannot be checked without DNA. The CDR3 spans 16 residues. In germline, CDR1 is MGHDK, CDR2 SYGVNS. The CDR3: CASSEFLADSYTEAFF.

V usage is TRBV5-1 and J usage is TRBJ2-1; TCRdb reports TRBD2, a call that lacks DNA to check it against. The CDR3 has 16 residues. The V gene's germline CDR1 is SGHRS and CDR2 YFSETQ. CDR3 sequence: CASSSVGGTSYNEQFF.

The CDR3 sequence: CASSRGQGLTFF. The V gene is TRBV3-1, the J gene TRBJ1-1; without DNA, the TCRdb call of TRBD1 cannot be checked. This CDR3 is 12 amino acids long. Germline V gives CDR1 LGHDT, CDR2 YNNKEL (reference sequence).

The chain links TRBV28 to TRBJ1-6; TCRdb gives TRBD1 as the D gene, but with no DNA this cannot be confirmed. This CDR3 contains 12 residues. Germline lookup yields CDR1 MDHEN and CDR2 SYDVKM. CDR3 sequence: CAGGRGNSPLHF.

The rearrangement joins TRBV29-1 to TRBJ2-5; the TRBD1 assignment by TCRdb is unverifiable without DNA. The CDR3 runs to 16 residues. Per germline, CDR1 SQVTM and CDR2 ANQGSEA. CDR3 protein: CSVRKNSGQGQETQYF.

The genes are TRBV6-6 and TRBJ1-3; TCRdb picks TRBD1, but there is no DNA to check that call. The CDR3 totals 20 residues. Per germline, CDR1 MNHNY and CDR2 SVGAGI (reference sequence). CDR3 sequence: CASSYRTIRDRGNEGNTIYF.

The chain employs TRBV27 and TRBJ2-3; checking the TCRdb D call of TRBD2 is not possible without DNA. The germline CDR1 and CDR2 sequences are MNHEY and SMNVEV (reference sequence). The CDR3 covers 15 residues. CDR3 region: CASSPRKRVGDTQYF.